This TCR delta chain was obtained from a study of delta chains in infants with herpesvirus infections (dated by TCRdb to 2021 to 2024). Regarding the research as a whole: The study prospectively followed a Ugandan infant birth cohort from birth to characterize gammadelta T cell responses to primary cytomegalovirus (CMV) infection. In infants who were infected with CMV after birth, the study searched for a public fetal Vdelta1/Vgamma8 gammadelta TCR clonotype. From PBMC, gammadelta TCRs were sequenced for more than 15 CMV-infected infants (one congenitally infected) and about eight CMV-uninfected infants who had sufficient sample available. Infant blood samples were grouped into approximate age categories of 1.5, 4, 8 and 12 months. The previously published Belgian fetal and cord blood gammadelta TCR data were not generated in this cohort and were added only for comparison.

Pregnant women getting prenatal care were recruited in Kampala, Uganda, and their infants were enrolled; maternal HIV status had to be documented. Home visits to families took place weekly, and collection of infant clinical information, oral swabs and peripheral blood began at 6 weeks of age and was repeated every 4 months after that. After blood was collected in heparin tubes, PBMC were isolated using Ficoll-Paque density gradient centrifugation and then cryopreserved. Concerning this clone: What this receptor recognizes is not known. A much larger clonotype is one base distant, so this may be a read error. The sample has other DNA sequences that encode this CDR3 too.

Cut back by 3 bases and 2 bases, the V and J ends lie 28 bases apart. The CDR3 contains 18 residues, cysteine and phenylalanine counted. The read is trimmed to its CDR3 DNA, 54 bases read in frame from base 1. Taken from the germline V gene (reference sequence), the CDR1 and CDR2 loops are TVYSNPD and GDNSRS. Receptor amplification or capture employed RT-PCR. TCR cDNA was generated by reverse transcription of PBMC RNA with SuperScript II and gamma-chain- and delta-chain-specific primers. After purification with AMPure XP beads, the cDNA was amplified and indexed with Illumina adapters using the Nextera XT Index Kit. Sequencing of gammadelta TCR libraries was carried out on an Illumina MiSeq using a V2 300-cycle kit. In the authors' own workflow: Using MiXCR v2.1.12, CDR3 sequences were assembled, and reads were mapped onto D, J and V genes obtained from GenBank. Repertoire analyses of the CDR3 clonotypes were performed with VDJtools v1.2.1. With CATT, TCRdb called clones again from the public reads; duplicate DNA rows were later joined. Clone size and V and J calls follow TCRdb, not the original study. Present in this sample are approximately 1,000 delta-chain clones, around two fifths of which were seen just once. 20% of the sample comes from the top ten.

Results the study describes overall, beyond this receptor: In CMV-uninfected infants, the public clonotype might still be present but below the detection limit. Within Vdelta1 cells, the frequency of the public clonotype appeared to be inversely correlated with age at infection and to decay rapidly, seemingly not persisting past roughly two months. The authors noted a small sample size and no race- or environment-matched controls, since nearly all Ugandans acquire CMV before adulthood. The public clonotype was detected only at the first time point after infection and was not found in uninfected infants or in infants infected after 120 days. The public Vdelta1 clonotype was detected in about 20% of the 18 CMV-infected infants, namely three infected postnatally before 120 days of age and the congenitally infected infant.

This specimen was peripheral blood, taken at time point 3 of longitudinal follow-up. This receptor was obtained from a human donor who was a Ugandan infant, either HIV-exposed or HIV-unexposed (not recorded which). Rearrangement joined TRDV3 to TRDJ1, and perhaps TRDD3 as D gene, on 6 matching bases. In nucleotides, the sequence is TGTGCCTTGTCGTACTGGGCCCTATACGAGGGCGGGACCGATAAACTCATCTTT. Translation gives CALSYWALYEGGTDKLIF.